This entry is about one TCR beta chain. What it recognizes is unknown. The data originate from a study of response to subunit inactivated influenza vaccine. The study, taken as a whole, reports: It was the authors' suggestion that each seasonal influenza vaccination recruits few new T cells.

TCRdb re-called the RT-PCR reads through MiXCR, storing one row per CDR3 protein. The sample records around 790,000 distinct CDR3 sequences, about 20% being singletons. The sequence came from a man aged 45-60 years who received an inactivated influenza vaccine. The sequenced sample was PBMCs from blood, obtained about 5 days after vaccination.

The CDR3 DNA follows: TGCGCCAGCAGCCCGGGGGGGTATAGCAATCAGCCCCAGCATTTT. Encoded protein: CASSPGGYSNQPQHF. The chain has TRBV5-1 and TRBJ1-5; TRBD1 might be the D (5 bases). CDR1 and CDR2 (germline): SGHRS, YFSETQ. The CDR3 has 15 residues. Trimming cost V 4 bases and J 0 bases, with 11 bases left between them.